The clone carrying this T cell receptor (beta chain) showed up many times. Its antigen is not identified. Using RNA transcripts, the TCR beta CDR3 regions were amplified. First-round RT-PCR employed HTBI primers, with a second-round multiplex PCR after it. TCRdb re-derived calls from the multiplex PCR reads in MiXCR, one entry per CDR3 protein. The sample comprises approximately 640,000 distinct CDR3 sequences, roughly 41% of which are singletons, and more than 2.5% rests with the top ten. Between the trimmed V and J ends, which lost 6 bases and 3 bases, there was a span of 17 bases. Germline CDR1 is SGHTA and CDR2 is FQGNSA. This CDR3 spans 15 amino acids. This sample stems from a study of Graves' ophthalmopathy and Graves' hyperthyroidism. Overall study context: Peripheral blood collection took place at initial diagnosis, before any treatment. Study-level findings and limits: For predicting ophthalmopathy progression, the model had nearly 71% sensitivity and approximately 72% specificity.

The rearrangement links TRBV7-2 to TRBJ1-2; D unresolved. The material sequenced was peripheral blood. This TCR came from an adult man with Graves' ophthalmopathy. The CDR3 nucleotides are TGTGCCAGCAGTCCAGTCTCCTCGGCGTACTATGGCTACACCTTC. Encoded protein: CASSPVSSAYYGYTF.